A single sample is the source of the 2 T cell receptor beta chains below, sequenced in a study of molecular identifiers for immune sequencing clone quantification. MiXCR, applied by TCRdb to the PCR reads, yields one record per CDR3 protein. The sample includes about 320,000 distinct CDR3 sequences, 24% of them seen just once. The material sequenced was naive CD8+ T cells from blood, with Jurkat cell RNA spiked in. As to subset: FACS-sorted CD8+CD4-CCR7+CD45RA+ naive T cells. These receptors were collected from a human donor in good health. Some libraries in this study had Jurkat cell RNA spiked in.

The V gene is TRBV27, the J gene TRBJ2-5; D uncertain. Trimming took off 5 bases at V and 5 bases at J, with 12 bases between the two ends. Germline values: CDR1 MNHEY, CDR2 SMNVEV (reference sequence). The CDR3 is 13 amino acids. CDR3 loop: CASSRTTLETQYF. The CDR3, as DNA: TGTGCCAGCAGTCGAACCACCCTGGAGACCCAGTACTTC.

This clonotype has more than one count but fewer than ten. The rearrangement joins TRBV15 to TRBJ2-3; D might be TRBD1 (6 bases). Germline V gives CDR1 LNHNV, CDR2 YYDKDF (reference sequence). V was clipped by 0 bases and J by 4 bases, with 20 bases between them. This CDR3 spans 18 amino acids. This CDR3 reads CATSRDSIQGSQADTQYF. In nucleotides, the CDR3 is TGTGCCACCAGCAGAGACTCTATACAGGGCTCTCAAGCAGATACGCAGTATTTT. Drawing the rest from reference TRBV15 and TRBJ2-3, the complete variable domain is DAMVIQNPRYQVTQFGKPVTLSCSQTLNHNVMYWYQQKSSQAPKLLFHYYDKDFNNEADTPDNFQSRRPNTSFCFLDIRSPGLGDTAMYLCATSRDSIQGSQADTQYFGPGTRLTVL.